This TCR beta chain comes out of a study of cytomegalovirus exposure and HLA in healthy donors. Overall study findings and caveats: TCR beta sequences numbering about 17,000 were associated with HLA alleles at 0.05 false discovery rate in a later analysis. The later analysis indicated that the majority of CMV-associated TCR beta chains appeared HLA-restricted. Presence/absence analyses assumed roughly uniform sequencing depth across donors. A prior analysis recorded that most TCR beta V segments were productive about 87% or about 30% of the time.

The PCR employed 60 Vbeta primers together with 13 Jbeta primers. The table came from immunoSEQ multiplex PCR; TCRdb's copy has only in-frame clones and leaves some out. The repertoire holds over 80,000 clones, with about 66% as singletons. This clone was seen only once. Its antigen is unknown. The germline CDR1 and CDR2 sequences are MRHNA and SNTAGT. CDR3 length equals 12 residues. V was pared by 9 bases and J by 5 bases, with 3 bases of the junction left unmatched. V gene TRBV6-4 combines with J gene TRBJ2-1; 8 bases line up with TRBD1. The specimen was PBMCs. The receptor comes from a boy under 18 in good health and CMV-seropositive. In DNA, the CDR3 is TGTGCCAGAAACAGGGGGGACAATGAGCAGTTCTTC. Its translation: CARNRGDNEQFF.